One and the same sample provided the 22 T cell receptor beta chains below, sequenced in a study of blood T cell repertoires in COVID-19. TCRdb's copy holds only in-frame clones and misses some; the assay was immunoSEQ multiplex PCR. The sample has approximately 62,000 clones; around 74% are singletons. Sequencing input: peripheral blood. These receptors were obtained from a woman aged 50 to 65 with active or convalescent COVID-19.

This clone appeared once. The J gene is TRBJ1-2, the V gene TRBV18; possibly TRBD1 for D (5 bases). This CDR3 comprises 15 residues. V lost 3 bases to trimming and J lost 0 bases, with 11 bases between them. Germline-derived CDR1 and CDR2 are KGHSH and LQKENI. CDR3 amino acids: CASSPVGVANYGYTF. As DNA, the CDR3 is TGTGCCAGCTCACCGGTAGGGGTAGCTAACTATGGCTACACCTTC.

J is TRBJ2-1 and V is TRBV19; the match to TRBD2 covers 9 bases. The CDR3 spans 14 residues. V was pared by 6 bases and J by 0 bases, with 0 bases of the junction left unmatched. Germline-derived CDR1 and CDR2 are LNHDA and SQIVND (reference sequence). The CDR3 spells CASRTSGSYNEQFF. In nucleotides, the CDR3 is TGTGCCAGTAGGACTAGCGGCTCCTACAATGAGCAGTTCTTC. The full variable domain, completed using reference TRBV19 and TRBJ2-1, is DGGITQSPKYLFRKEGQNVTLSCEQNLNHDAMYWYRQDPGQGLRLIYYSQIVNDFQKGDIAEGYSVSREKKESFPLTVTSAQKNPTAFYLCASRTSGSYNEQFFGPGTRLTVL.

This sequence joins TRBV7-2 and TRBJ1-3; maybe TRBD1 (6 bases). Germline CDR1 SGHTA, CDR2 FQGNSA. Trimming removed 4 bases at V and 6 bases at J, with 13 bases between. The length of the CDR3 is 14 residues. CDR3: CASSSRGGVNTIYF. CDR3 coding DNA: TGTGCCAGCAGCTCACGAGGGGGAGTAAACACCATATATTTT.

The chain employs TRBV14 and TRBJ1-6, with a possible D match to TRBD1 (5 bases). The CDR3 is 13 residues long. Germline values: CDR1 SGHDN, CDR2 FVKESK. The V end was cut by 1 base, the J end by 9 bases, with 7 bases between. The CDR3 region has the DNA TGTGCCAGCAGCCAAGGGGGCGTTTCACCCCTCCACTTT. Translating gives CASSQGGVSPLHF.

This chain uses TRBV6-5 with TRBJ1-2; 9 nucleotides line up with TRBD1. V shed 4 bases and J 4 bases; nucleotides not matched to a gene: 10. The CDR3 loop spans 16 amino acids. Germline V CDR1 and CDR2: MNHEY, SVGAGI. The CDR3 protein is CASSSSGQGLSYGYTF. CDR3 in DNA: TGTGCCAGCAGTTCCTCTGGACAGGGGTTATCCTATGGCTACACCTTC.

Comments on this clone: The identical CDR3 is also encoded by other nucleotide sequences in the sample. The rearrangement links TRBV7-6 to TRBJ2-3; D gene ambiguous. This CDR3 has 13 amino acids. The V end was cut by 3 bases, the J end by 2 bases, with 6 bases between. CDR1 SGHVS and CDR2 FNYEAQ come from the germline V gene. CDR3 nucleotide sequence: TGTGCCAGCAGCTTTGAACTCACAGATACGCAGTATTTT. Amino acid sequence: CASSFELTDTQYF.

The chain's CDR3 is CASSLVRQGALNNEQFF. The CDR3 DNA is TGTGCCAGCAGCCTAGTCAGACAGGGGGCTCTAAACAATGAGCAGTTCTTC. This chain links TRBV13 with TRBJ2-1; 10 nucleotides match TRBD1. This CDR3 has 17 residues. V shed 5 bases, J shed 5 bases, and the junction held 12 bases outside the gene matches. Germline CDR1 is PRHDT and CDR2 is FYEKMQ (reference sequence).

This clone occurred a few times. This chain links TRBV19 with TRBJ1-2; D possibly corresponds to TRBD1 (6 bases). The CDR3 totals 15 residues. Germline V gives CDR1 LNHDA, CDR2 SQIVND (reference sequence). V lost 3 bases, J lost 8 bases, and 19 bases lay in between. CDR3 nucleotides: TGTGCCAGTAGTATCGCCGTCTTTGGGGGCAGCGGCTACACCTTC. Translation: CASSIAVFGGSGYTF.

The chain employs TRBV9 and TRBJ2-1, with 7 bases that match TRBD1. Germline CDR1 is SGDLS and CDR2 is YYNGEE. With V trimmed by 3 bases and J by 0 bases, 3 bases remained unmatched. This CDR3 comprises 15 residues. The CDR3 nucleotides are TGTGCCAGCAGCGAGAGACAGGGCTCCTACAATGAGCAGTTCTTC. It is translated as CASSERQGSYNEQFF.

The chain couples TRBV6-2 or TRBV6-3 to TRBJ1-4, with 9 bases lining up with TRBD1. Trimming took 2 bases from V and 10 from J; bases not matched to a gene: 8. The germline CDR1 and CDR2 sequences are MNHEY and SVGEGT. The length of the CDR3 is 15 residues. The CDR3 spells CASSYAGTGPGKLFF. Written as DNA, the CDR3 is TGTGCCAGCAGTTACGCCGGGACAGGGCCTGGAAAACTGTTTTTT.

This rearrangement joins TRBV9 to TRBJ1-2, with D unclear. V was shortened by 3 bases and J by 11 bases, with 5 bases between the two germline ends. This CDR3 spans 9 amino acids. Germline V lookup: CDR1 SGDLS, CDR2 YYNGEE. The CDR3 DNA reads as TGTGCCAGCAGCGGGGCGTACACCTTC. This translates into CASSGAYTF.

The genes are TRBV18 and TRBJ2-7, with D possibly being TRBD2 (6 bases). Germline lookup yields CDR1 KGHSH and CDR2 LQKENI. Trimming removed 3 bases from V and 4 bases from J, with 16 bases in between. The length of the CDR3 is 15 residues. The CDR3 region has the DNA TGTGCCAGCTCACCGGACGGGGGTGGGAAGTACGAGCAGTACTTC. Translation gives CASSPDGGGKYEQYF.

The chain uses TRBV19 and TRBJ2-5; 12 bases are shared with TRBD2. The ends lost 5 bases at V and 4 bases at J; junction bases unmatched: 8. In germline, CDR1 is LNHDA, CDR2 SQIVND (reference sequence). This CDR3 region has 16 residues. The CDR3 DNA sequence: TGTGCCAGTAGTCCCCAGGGACTAGCGGGTGGAGAGACCCAGTACTTC. Protein product: CASSPQGLAGGETQYF.

At least ten counts were recorded for this clone. The chain recombines TRBV25-1 with TRBJ2-1; 10 positions match TRBD2. V was pared by 3 bases and J by 6 bases, with 8 bases of the junction left unmatched. The CDR3 consists of 16 residues. Looked up from germline, CDR1 is MGHDK and CDR2 is SYGVNS. Here the CDR3 DNA reads TGTGCCAGCAGTGAGCTGGGGACTAGCGTAACCAATGAGCAGTTCTTC. Protein sequence: CASSELGTSVTNEQFF.

V gene TRBV10-3 combines with J gene TRBJ1-1; 11 bases line up with TRBD1. V was clipped by 6 bases and J by 6 bases; unmatched bases: 6. Germline values: CDR1 ENHRY, CDR2 SYGVKD. The CDR3 contains 14 residues. The CDR3 region is CAISLDRGQAEAFF. Here the CDR3 DNA reads TGTGCCATCAGCCTGGACAGGGGGCAGGCTGAAGCTTTCTTT.

The CDR3 loop is CASRPGGSNQPQHF. For the CDR3, the DNA is TGTGCCAGCAGGCCAGGGGGAAGCAATCAGCCCCAGCATTTT. This chain connects TRBV6-6 to TRBJ1-5, with 7 positions matching TRBD1. Germline CDR1 reads MNHNY; CDR2 reads SVGAGI (reference sequence). The CDR3 is 14 amino acids. V dropped 6 bases and J dropped 1; count of bases not matched to a gene: 3.

The J gene is TRBJ1-5, the V gene TRBV6-1, with no clear D. The CDR3 contains 15 residues. In germline, CDR1 is MNHNS, CDR2 SASEGT. V shed 2 bases and J shed 6 bases, with 14 bases lying between them. CDR3 DNA: TGTGCCAGCAGTGAATGGAGTAAGGCGAGTCAGCCCCAGCATTTT. It translates to CASSEWSKASQPQHF.

This clone is medium-sized by share. The V gene is TRBV4-1, the J gene TRBJ2-2; no clear D. The ends were cut back, 3 bases at V and 7 bases at J, with 12 bases in the middle. The CDR3 covers 14 residues. In germline, CDR1 is MGHRA, CDR2 YSYEKL. CDR3: CASSHLGRVGELFF. CDR3 DNA sequence: TGCGCCAGCAGCCACCTCGGCCGGGTCGGGGAGCTGTTTTTT.

CDR3 coding DNA: TGTGCCAGTAGGACGGGGCCGGGGGACCTGAACACCGGGGAGCTGTTTTTT. Protein product: CASRTGPGDLNTGELFF. The rearrangement joins TRBV19 to TRBJ2-2; a weak D match, TRBD2 (6 bases). Trimming pared 6 bases from V and 1 base from J, leaving 18 bases between. CDR3 length equals 17 residues. Germline CDR1 is LNHDA and CDR2 is SQIVND (reference sequence).

Here the CDR3 reads CASSAAGDWTGELFF. CDR3 DNA: TGTGCCAGCAGTGCTGCGGGAGACTGGACCGGGGAGCTGTTTTTT. The rearrangement joins TRBV6-6 to TRBJ2-2, with 7 bases matching TRBD2. The CDR3 has 15 residues. J gave up 5 bases and V 5 bases, and 8 bases lay outside the gene matches. In germline, CDR1 is MNHNY, CDR2 SVGAGI (reference sequence).

The J gene is TRBJ2-2, the V gene TRBV21-1; the table's D gene call, TRBD2, was not cross checked with the DNA. TRBV21-1 is an annotated pseudogene. The CDR3 extends over 11 amino acids. The CDR3 protein is CATLNTGELFF. The CDR3 coding sequence is TGTGCCACCTTGAACACCGGGGAGCTGTTTTTT.

The chain couples TRBV19 to TRBJ2-1, with 7 nucleotides matching TRBD2. This CDR3 contains 14 residues. V gave up 3 bases and J gave up 6 bases; unmatched junction bases: 5. CDR1 is LNHDA, CDR2 SQIVND, per germline (reference sequence). The CDR3 is CASSMGRGLNEQFF. The CDR3 bases are TGTGCCAGTAGTATGGGGAGGGGACTCAATGAGCAGTTCTTC. Complete variable domain (other parts from reference TRBV19 and TRBJ2-1): DGGITQSPKYLFRKEGQNVTLSCEQNLNHDAMYWYRQDPGQGLRLIYYSQIVNDFQKGDIAEGYSVSREKKESFPLTVTSAQKNPTAFYLCASSMGRGLNEQFFGPGTRLTVL.